This T cell receptor (beta chain) was recorded in a study of blood T cell repertoires in COVID-19. Study-wide context: COVID-19 samples, acute and convalescent, were from the United States, Italy and Spain. Nucleic acid was either cDNA or gDNA, and it came from T cells, B-cell-depleted T cells, or PBMCs.

V lost 6 bases and J 1 base, leaving 13 bases between the germline ends. The CDR3 sequence is 14 residues long. Germline assignment: CDR1 MNHEY and CDR2 SMNVEV (reference sequence). The Seattle patients joined while their infection was active and were tracked longitudinally afterward. In the study's own analysis: Estimation of nucleated cell counts relied on the amplification of reference gene primers. Clones were read by immunoSEQ multiplex PCR, and TCRdb kept only the in-frame ones, dropping some. The V and J calls and clone size were taken over from that table, and D and trimming were inferred from the DNA. Altogether 150,000 to 250,000 clones are present, roughly 77% being singletons, with the ten largest covering around 6%.

This TCR derives from a woman in her thirties or forties with COVID-19, enrolled during active disease. The rearrangement links TRBV27 to TRBJ2-7; tentatively, D is TRBD1 (6 bases). Sequenced: peripheral blood. CDR3 nucleotide sequence: TGTGCCAGCAGCCGACAGGATAGGTCCTACGAGCAGTACTTC. Its translation is CASSRQDRSYEQYF.